Listed here are 17 T cell receptor beta chains from one sample, sequenced in a study of cytomegalovirus exposure and HLA in healthy donors. The PCR had 60 Vbeta and 13 Jbeta primers. The table came from immunoSEQ multiplex PCR; TCRdb's copy has only in-frame clones and leaves some out. The repertoire holds some 67,000 clones, with 70% to 90% as singletons. The sequenced sample was PBMCs. These receptors were taken from a woman aged 25 to 39 in good health and CMV-seronegative.

V gene TRBV28 combines with J gene TRBJ2-7; D ambiguous. V was trimmed by 5 bases and J by 3 bases, leaving 14 bases between them. The CDR3 is made up of 14 amino acids. Per the germline V gene, CDR1 is MDHEN and CDR2 is SYDVKM. CDR3 amino acids: CASSARGPGYEQYF. The CDR3 nucleotides are TGTGCCAGCAGTGCCCGTGGGCCCGGCTACGAGCAGTACTTC.

The chain joins TRBV4-1 to TRBJ2-4; TRBD2 might be the D (5 bases). Germline loops: CDR1 MGHRA, CDR2 YSYEKL. The CDR3 has 18 residues. Trimming shortened V by 0 bases and J by 0 bases, and 15 bases separated the two germline ends. The CDR3 loop is CASSQESFPGVAKNIQYF. The CDR3 DNA follows: TGCGCCAGCAGCCAAGAATCCTTCCCCGGGGTAGCCAAAAACATTCAGTACTTC.

This clone is a singleton in its sample. The chain employs TRBV6-1 and TRBJ1-5; 8 bases agree with TRBD1. J gave up 2 bases and V 8 bases, and 5 bases lay outside the gene matches. The germline gives CDR1 MNHNS, CDR2 SASEGT. This CDR3 spans 14 amino acids. CDR3 residues: CASGGQGGNQPQHF. The CDR3 DNA reads TGTGCCAGCGGAGGACAGGGTGGCAATCAGCCCCAGCATTTT.

This rearrangement joins TRBV4-3 to TRBJ1-1; 9 positions agree with TRBD1. The V gene's germline CDR1 is LGHNA and CDR2 YSLEER. Trimming took 5 bases from V and 5 from J; bases not matched to a gene: 6. The CDR3 spans 14 residues. CDR3 nucleotides: TGCGCCAGCAGCTTCCGGGACAGGGAGACTGAAGCTTTCTTT. It codes for CASSFRDRETEAFF.

The rearrangement uses TRBV11-2 and TRBJ1-2; D ambiguous. V was pared by 5 bases and J by 8 bases, with 15 bases between. The CDR3 loop spans 13 amino acids. Germline V gene lookup returns CDR1 SGHAT and CDR2 FQNNGV. CDR3 amino acids: CASSEDPSGGYTF. The CDR3 DNA follows: TGTGCCAGCAGCGAGGACCCAAGCGGAGGCTACACCTTC.

This clone was found once. This chain joins TRBV11-2 and TRBJ2-7; TRBD2 might be the D (5 bases). The CDR3 is 15 amino acids. CDR1 is SGHAT and CDR2 is FQNNGV in the germline V gene. Trimming shortened V by 5 bases and J by 1 base, and 15 bases separated the two germline ends. This CDR3 reads CASSPPGLASYEQYF. Here the CDR3 DNA reads TGTGCCAGCAGCCCCCCTGGTCTAGCTTCCTACGAGCAGTACTTC.

The V and J genes are TRBV6-5 and TRBJ1-1; TRBD1 is a possible D gene (5 bases). CDR1 and CDR2 (germline): MNHEY, SVGAGI. The CDR3 consists of 13 residues. Trimming shortened V by 6 bases and J by 6 bases, and 14 bases separated the two germline ends. The CDR3 loop is CASSPAQGAEAFF. The CDR3 DNA is TGTGCCAGCAGCCCAGCCCAGGGCGCTGAAGCTTTCTTT.

This sequence joins TRBV7-2 and TRBJ1-2, with D unresolved. CDR3 length: 12 residues. Trimming removed 4 bases at V and 5 bases at J, with 8 bases between. Germline CDR1 reads SGHTA; CDR2 reads FQGNSA. Here the CDR3 DNA reads TGTGCCAGCAGCTCATCAGATTATGGCTACACCTTC. It specifies CASSSSDYGYTF.

In its sample, this clone was seen once. The chain uses TRBV29-1 and TRBJ1-4; D possibly corresponds to TRBD1 (5 bases). The V and J ends lost 2 bases and 5 bases respectively, with 15 bases between them. CDR3 size: 15 residues. Germline V gives CDR1 SQVTM, CDR2 ANQGSEA. CDR3 region: CSVESGGGKNEKLFF. In DNA, the CDR3 is TGCAGCGTTGAATCGGGCGGGGGGAAGAATGAAAAACTGTTTTTT.

This clone occurred once. The genes are TRBV27 and TRBJ1-2; D might be TRBD1 (6 bases). This CDR3 has 12 amino acids. Germline CDR1 and CDR2: MNHEY and SMNVEV (reference sequence). V was cut by 8 bases and J by 2 bases, with 9 bases left in between. The CDR3 reads CASRTDNYGYTF. CDR3 DNA: TGTGCCAGCCGGACAGACAACTATGGCTACACCTTC.

The chain uses TRBV4-3 and TRBJ1-6, with D possibly matching TRBD1 (6 bases). Germline CDR1 is LGHNA and CDR2 is YSLEER. The CDR3 has 16 residues. V was shortened by 2 bases and J by 7 bases, with 15 bases between the two germline ends. The CDR3 DNA is TGCGCCAGCAGCCAAAGCTGGACAGAGAAAAATTCACCCCTCCACTTT. Encoded protein: CASSQSWTEKNSPLHF.

This chain links TRBV21-1 with TRBJ2-5; TRBD2 is taken as the D call from the table, unchecked against the DNA. TRBJ2-7 explains the end of the DNA better; the J call may be wrong. TRBV21-1 is marked as a pseudogene. This CDR3 is built from 17 residues. The CDR3 nucleotides are TGTGCCAGCAACCTAAGCGGGTCGGGGCGACGCTCCTACGAGCAGTACTTC. It specifies CASNLSGSGRRSYEQYF.

The V call is TRBV28, the J call TRBJ2-1; D perhaps matches TRBD2 (5 bases). Germline-derived CDR1 and CDR2 are MDHEN and SYDVKM. The V end lost 8 bases, the J end lost 8 bases, and 16 bases lay between the germline ends. The CDR3 length is 13 residues. The CDR3 coding sequence is TGTGCCAGCCTACTTAGCGAGGTCGATGAGCAGTTCTTC. Translating gives CASLLSEVDEQFF.

J is TRBJ1-2 and V is TRBV11-2; a weak D match, TRBD1 (6 bases). In germline, CDR1 is SGHAT, CDR2 FQNNGV. The CDR3 loop spans 19 amino acids. V lost 1 base to trimming and J lost 0 bases, with 21 bases between them. The CDR3 loop reads CASSLAPWRQVIANYGYTF. In DNA, the CDR3 is TGTGCCAGCAGCTTAGCCCCTTGGAGACAGGTGATCGCTAACTATGGCTACACCTTC. Full variable domain (rest looked up from reference TRBV11-2 and TRBJ1-2): EAGVAQSPRYKIIEKRQSVAFWCNPISGHATLYWYQQILGQGPKLLIQFQNNGVVDDSQLPKDRFSAERLKGVDSTLKIQPAKLEDSAVYLCASSLAPWRQVIANYGYTFGSGTRLTVV.

The chain has TRBV19 and TRBJ2-7, with TRBD2 identical over 10 bases. Looked up from germline, CDR1 is LNHDA and CDR2 is SQIVND (reference sequence). The ends lost 1 base at V and 3 bases at J; junction bases unmatched: 6. The CDR3 covers 16 residues. CDR3 sequence: CASSIVRTSGFYEQYF. In nucleotides, the CDR3 is TGTGCCAGTAGTATAGTCCGGACTAGCGGATTCTACGAGCAGTACTTC.

This chain uses TRBV5-1 with TRBJ1-1, with D possibly TRBD1 on 5 matching bases. Trimming removed 0 bases at V and 5 bases at J, with 11 bases between. The CDR3 runs 14 residues. Germline V lookup: CDR1 SGHRS, CDR2 YFSETQ. The CDR3, as DNA: TGCGCCAGCAGCTTGGAGCAGGGTAATACTGAAGCTTTCTTT. Translating it yields CASSLEQGNTEAFF.

V is TRBV19 and J is TRBJ2-7, with 7 nucleotides matching TRBD1. Losses at the gene ends were 6 bases for V and 5 bases for J; bases not matched to a gene: 10. CDR1 and CDR2 (germline): LNHDA, SQIVND (reference sequence). There are 14 residues in the CDR3. The CDR3 spells CASSHRTGPDEQYF. The CDR3 nucleotides are TGTGCCAGTAGCCATCGGACAGGCCCGGACGAGCAGTACTTC.